Here is one TCR beta chain with its context. The method was immunoSEQ multiplex PCR; TCRdb's version includes in-frame clones alone and lacks a portion of them. Of under 200,000 clones in the sample, roughly 95% were seen once. This record comes from a study of control samples from healthy donors and cancer patients. This clonotype was obtained from a woman aged 25 to 39 in good health. Sequenced material: blood.

Written as DNA, the CDR3 is TGTGCCAGCAGCTTGTTCGGGGCTAGCAATCAGCCCCAGCATTTT. Its protein is CASSLFGASNQPQHF. This chain connects TRBV5-5 to TRBJ1-5; possible D gene TRBD1, 5 bases. V was shortened by 1 base and J by 0 bases, with 8 bases between the two germline ends. CDR1 and CDR2 (germline): SGHKS, YYEKEE (reference sequence). This CDR3 has 15 residues. Combining the CDR3 with reference TRBV5-5 and TRBJ1-5 gives the whole variable domain DAGVTQSPTHLIKTRGQQVTLRCSPISGHKSVSWYQQVLGQGPQFIFQYYEKEERGRGNFPDRFSARQFPNYSSELNVNALLLGDSALYLCASSLFGASNQPQHFGDGTRLSIL.